The 9 T cell receptor beta chains below come from one sample, sequenced in a study of cytomegalovirus exposure and HLA in healthy donors. PCR was performed using 60 Vbeta and 13 Jbeta primers. TCRdb keeps only in-frame clones here, not all; method: immunoSEQ multiplex PCR. The table has some 140,000 clones, 60% to 80% seen once. What was sequenced was PBMCs. These receptors were taken from a man younger than 45 in good health and CMV-seronegative.

The chain employs TRBV5-1 and TRBJ1-2; TRBD1 matches 7 bases. CDR1 SGHRS and CDR2 YFSETQ come from the germline V gene. The CDR3 spans 15 residues. V was pared by 6 bases and J by 0 bases, with 8 bases of the junction left unmatched. The CDR3 region is CASNSFTGANYGYTF. The DNA for the CDR3 is TGCGCCAGCAACTCTTTTACAGGGGCTAACTATGGCTACACCTTC.

The chain couples TRBV28 to TRBJ2-5, with TRBD1 matching 8 bases. Germline values: CDR1 MDHEN, CDR2 SYDVKM. The CDR3 totals 17 residues. V trimming: 2 bases; J trimming: 5 bases; junction bases outside the gene matches: 13. CDR3 sequence (DNA): TGTGCCAGCAGTTTAAGGCAGGGGGCGGTGTTGTGGGAGACCCAGTACTTC. Amino acid sequence: CASSLRQGAVLWETQYF.

The CDR3 DNA follows: TGTGCCAGCAGTCCCGGGACTAGCGGGAATACCGGGGAGCTGTTTTTT. Translation: CASSPGTSGNTGELFF. The chain links TRBV27 to TRBJ2-2; 13 bases are shared with TRBD2. The CDR3 contains 16 residues. V lost 5 bases, J lost 5 bases, and 5 bases stayed unmatched. CDR1 MNHEY and CDR2 SMNVEV come from the germline V gene (reference sequence).

This chain connects TRBV4-3 to TRBJ2-3; 10 bases line up with TRBD2. This CDR3 comprises 16 residues. The germline gives CDR1 LGHNA, CDR2 YSLEER. The V and J ends lost 5 bases and 2 bases, in that order; junction bases with no gene match: 7. The CDR3 reads CASSSRTSGTTDTQYF. The CDR3 DNA is TGCGCCAGCAGCTCCCGGACTAGCGGAACCACAGATACGCAGTATTTT.

V is TRBV5-1 and J is TRBJ2-7; TRBD1 matches 8 bases. J was trimmed by 3 bases and V by 6 bases; bases with no gene match: 8. CDR1 and CDR2 from the germline V gene are SGHRS and YFSETQ. CDR3 size: 14 residues. As DNA, the CDR3 is TGCGCCAGCATGGATGCGGGACAGGACTACGAGCAGTACTTC. Its translation is CASMDAGQDYEQYF.

This CDR3 is CASSSLAVPTDTQYF. DNA of the CDR3: TGTGCCAGCAGCTCCCTAGCGGTCCCCACAGATACGCAGTATTTT. The V and J genes are TRBV7-9 and TRBJ2-3; 7 bases line up with TRBD2. Germline CDR1 and CDR2: SEHNR and FQNEAQ (reference sequence). V shed 4 bases and J 2 bases; nucleotides not matched to a gene: 6. The CDR3 extends over 15 amino acids.

This clone was counted only a few times. The genes are TRBV5-1 and TRBJ2-1; 13 nucleotides align to TRBD2. The V gene's germline CDR1 is SGHRS and CDR2 YFSETQ. The CDR3 has 15 amino acids. V was pared by 7 bases and J by 10 bases, with 11 bases of the junction left unmatched. DNA of the CDR3: TGCGCCAGCTGCCACGGGACTAGCGGGGCCGGAGAGCAGTTCTTC. Protein sequence: CASCHGTSGAGEQFF.

V gene TRBV25-1 combines with J gene TRBJ1-3; D is perhaps TRBD1 (5 bases). There are 14 residues in the CDR3. Germline values: CDR1 MGHDK, CDR2 SYGVNS. V shed 6 bases and J shed 1 base, with 10 bases lying between them. CDR3 nucleotide sequence: TGTGCCAGCAGCACGACAGTATCTGGAAACACCATATATTTT. Residues: CASSTTVSGNTIYF.

The chain has TRBV2 and TRBJ1-1, with D maybe TRBD1 (5 bases). Trimming removed 8 bases at V and 0 bases at J, with 13 bases between. This CDR3 has 14 residues. The germline V gene has CDR1 SNHLY and CDR2 FYNNEI. Written as DNA, the CDR3 is TGTGCCAGCTGTCGGGGGGGGATGAACACTGAAGCTTTCTTT. Protein sequence: CASCRGGMNTEAFF.